This TCR beta chain comes out of a study of early T cells in non-severe SARS-CoV-2 infection. Study background: Chains stayed unpaired after sequencing of bulk RNA from unsorted whole blood.

In the library, individual cDNA molecules carried attached unique molecular identifiers. TCRdb re-called the 5' RACE reads with MiXCR, one entry per CDR3 protein. Of 65,000 to 70,000 distinct CDR3 sequences in the sample, roughly a tenth were seen once. In its sample, this clonotype was seen many times. Its antigen is still unknown. Study-wide results and caveats: Missing private and CD4 specificities, VDJdb matching favored anti-spike CD8 responses.

Sequencing was carried out using whole blood. This clonotype originated in an adult who was a healthcare worker with PCR-confirmed SARS-CoV-2 infection or an uninfected control (not recorded which).

This chain's CDR3 is CASSSAGTRDGSPLHF. DNA of the CDR3: TGTGCCAGCAGCTCCGCGGGGACAAGGGACGGCTCACCCCTCCACTTT. This rearrangement joins TRBV7-9 to TRBJ1-6; TRBD1 might be the D (6 bases). Between the trimmed V and J ends, which lost 4 bases and 10 bases, there was a span of 20 bases. Germline assignment: CDR1 SEHNR and CDR2 FQNEAQ (reference sequence). The CDR3 loop spans 16 amino acids.